The rows below give T cell receptor beta chains drawn from one sample of a study of naive and memory T cell subsets. Via MiXCR, TCRdb re-called the UMI-ligation and nested PCR reads, giving one row per CDR3 protein. The data hold about 150,000 distinct CDR3 sequences, with approximately 17% observed a single time. Sequenced: naive CD4+ T cells from blood. These receptors were obtained from a human donor in good health. Each CDR3 is given with its conserved first and last residue. D genes are given only for firm matches. Clone size is given for some rows only: seen once, a few or many times, or a class if the clone is expanded.

CASGNRGFGSPLHF	TGTGCCAGCGGAAACAGGGGTTTCGGATCACCCCTCCACTTT	TRBJ1-6	few	TRBD1	TRBV12-3/TRBV12-4
CASSRGQGPYNEQFF	TGCGCCAGCAGCCGGGGACAGGGCCCCTACAATGAGCAGTTCTTC	TRBJ2-1	NA	TRBD1	TRBV4-1
CASSSRTPDSSYNSPLHF	TGTGCCAGCAGCTCCAGGACACCCGACAGCTCCTATAATTCACCCCTCCACTTT	TRBJ1-6	NA	NA	TRBV7-3
CASSTPGQGIDGYTF	TGTGCCAGTAGTACTCCGGGACAGGGGATCGATGGCTACACCTTC	TRBJ1-2	NA	TRBD1	TRBV19
CASSLVRNEKLFF	TGCGCCAGCAGCTTGGTCAGAAATGAAAAACTGTTTTTT	TRBJ1-4	many	NA	TRBV5-1
CSVQGAAGANVLTF	TGCAGCGTTCAGGGGGCGGCTGGGGCCAACGTCCTGACTTTC	TRBJ2-6	NA	TRBD1	TRBV29-1
CAWSERVVPPGVYGYTF	TGTGCCTGGAGCGAGCGGGTCGTTCCCCCGGGGGTTTATGGCTACACCTTC	TRBJ1-2	NA	NA	TRBV30
CASTPPEFF	TGCGCCAGCACCCCCCCCGAGTTCTTC	TRBJ2-1	few	NA	TRBV10-2
CASSSVPDTQYF	TGTGCCAGCAGTTCCGTACCAGATACGCAGTATTTT	TRBJ2-3	NA	NA	TRBV28
CAWSYTYTRSYEQYF	TGTGCCTGGAGCTACACCTACACTCGCTCCTACGAGCAGTACTTC	TRBJ2-7	NA	NA	TRBV30
CASTSGQPNTEAFF	TGTGCCAGCACCAGCGGCCAGCCGAACACTGAAGCTTTCTTT	TRBJ1-1	NA	NA	TRBV28
CSARPGTGEEARYNEQFF	TGCAGTGCTAGACCCGGGACAGGGGAAGAGGCCCGGTACAATGAGCAGTTCTTC	TRBJ2-1	NA	TRBD1	TRBV20-1
CASSLAVGLHEQYF	TGCGCCAGCAGCCTGGCGGTAGGACTCCACGAGCAGTACTTC	TRBJ2-7	NA	NA	TRBV5-1
CSAPKGAYSYNEQFF	TGCAGTGCCCCAAAAGGGGCCTACTCCTACAATGAGCAGTTCTTC	TRBJ2-1	few	NA	TRBV20-1
CASSEALHLGNEQFF	TGTGCCAGCAGTGAAGCGCTTCATCTGGGCAATGAGCAGTTCTTC	TRBJ2-1	NA	NA	TRBV2
CASSITGTGGIYGYTF	TGTGCCAGTAGTATAACCGGGACAGGGGGCATCTATGGCTACACCTTC	TRBJ1-2	NA	TRBD1	TRBV19
CASSNRGRAGELFF	TGTGCCAGCAGCAACCGGGGGAGAGCCGGGGAGCTGTTTTTT	TRBJ2-2	many	NA	TRBV14
CASSLVLAERRWVSYNEQFF	TGTGCCAGCAGCTTAGTGCTGGCGGAACGGAGGTGGGTCTCCTACAATGAGCAGTTCTTC	TRBJ2-1	NA	NA	TRBV7-9
CASSQYLAGDRDTQYF	TGCGCCAGCAGCCAATACCTAGCGGGAGATAGAGATACGCAGTATTTT	TRBJ2-3	few	TRBD2	TRBV4-3
CSARGGTSGILNEQFF	TGCAGTGCTAGAGGGGGGACTAGCGGGATTCTCAATGAGCAGTTCTTC	TRBJ2-1	NA	TRBD2	TRBV20-1
CSASIRTGTPYEQYF	TGCAGTGCTAGTATCCGGACAGGGACCCCCTACGAGCAGTACTTC	TRBJ2-7	NA	TRBD1	TRBV20-1
CASSYPNRDTEAFF	TGTGCCAGCAGTTACCCCAACCGGGACACTGAAGCTTTCTTT	TRBJ1-1	few	NA	TRBV6-6
CASSSPGLDPYEQYF	TGTGCCAGTAGTTCCCCGGGGCTGGACCCCTACGAGCAGTACTTC	TRBJ2-7	once	NA	TRBV19
CASSQAWDRRFYGYTF	TGTGCCAGCAGCCAAGCATGGGACAGGCGCTTCTATGGCTACACCTTC	TRBJ1-2	NA	TRBD1	TRBV27
CASIGDLNTEAFF	TGTGCCAGCATAGGGGATTTGAACACTGAAGCTTTCTTT	TRBJ1-1	few	NA	TRBV6-5
CASSKPSGTSGRSYNEQFF	TGTGCCAGCAGCAAACCTTCCGGGACTAGCGGGAGATCCTACAATGAGCAGTTCTTC	TRBJ2-1	few	TRBD2	TRBV12-3/TRBV12-4
CASGLRPLTDTQYF	TGTGCTAGTGGTTTAAGACCTCTCACAGATACGCAGTATTTT	TRBJ2-3	few	NA	TRBV12-5
CASSLDNYGYTF	TGTGCCAGCAGTTTGGATAACTATGGCTACACCTTC	TRBJ1-2	many	NA	TRBV6-5
CASSIQETNTGELFF	TGTGCCAGTAGTATTCAGGAAACGAACACCGGGGAGCTGTTTTTT	TRBJ2-2	few	NA	TRBV19
CASSRGGGRVYTQYF	TGTGCCAGCTCGAGAGGTGGGGGCAGGGTATATACGCAGTATTTT	TRBJ2-3	few	NA	TRBV7-2
CASSYGSKAGMETQYF	TGTGCCAGCAGTTACGGGTCTAAAGCGGGAATGGAGACCCAGTACTTC	TRBJ2-5	many	TRBD2	TRBV6-5
CAWSGSINQPQHF	TGTGCCTGGAGTGGGAGCATTAATCAGCCCCAGCATTTT	TRBJ1-5	NA	NA	TRBV30
CATSRDIVFYEQYF	TGTGCCACCAGCCGGGACATAGTTTTTTACGAGCAGTACTTC	TRBJ2-7	few	NA	TRBV24-1
CASSAGINEKLFF	TGTGCCAGCAGTGCGGGCATTAATGAAAAACTGTTTTTT	TRBJ1-4	NA	NA	TRBV12-3/TRBV12-4
CASRTSGTSGNNEQFF	TGTGCCAGCAGGACATCCGGGACTAGCGGGAACAATGAGCAGTTCTTC	TRBJ2-1	NA	TRBD2	TRBV7-3
CSVERQGVAEAFF	TGCAGCGTTGAACGGCAGGGGGTGGCTGAAGCTTTCTTT	TRBJ1-1	NA	TRBD1	TRBV29-1
CAWRAPGQGYGYTF	TGTGCCTGGAGGGCGCCAGGGCAGGGCTATGGCTACACCTTC	TRBJ1-2	NA	NA	TRBV30
CASTYPQGKAMYEQYF	TGTGCCAGCACCTATCCTCAGGGAAAAGCCATGTACGAGCAGTACTTC	TRBJ2-7	NA	NA	TRBV6-1